Included here is one TCR beta chain sequence, with context. This specimen comes from a study of technical replicates of blood from a handful of donors. The V and J ends lost 3 bases and 5 bases, in that order; junction bases with no gene match: 5. The germline V gene encodes CDR1 SGDLS and CDR2 YYNGEE. This CDR3 region has 14 residues. Assay: immunoSEQ multiplex PCR; the TCRdb copy retains only in-frame clones and omits some. Of more than 65,000 clones listed, around nine tenths are singletons. Sequencing used T cells isolated from PBMCs. This receptor was identified in a human donor in good health. The genes are TRBV9 and TRBJ2-7; TRBD2 matches 10 bases. The CDR3 is CASSASGTSDEQYF. As DNA, the CDR3 is TGTGCCAGCAGCGCCTCCGGGACTAGCGACGAGCAGTACTTC.